These T cell receptor beta chains were read from a single sample in a study of blood T cell repertoires in COVID-19. Clones were sequenced by immunoSEQ multiplex PCR, and TCRdb holds only the in-frame ones, with some missing. The sample has roughly 120,000 clones; 75% to 90% are singletons. Sequenced input: peripheral blood. These receptors all stem from a man between 65 and 85 years old with active or convalescent COVID-19. The CDR3 runs from the conserved cysteine through the conserved F or W. Each record gives: J gene, clone size, D gene, V gene, CDR3 protein, CDR3 DNA. A D gene is named only where the DNA matches it firmly. Size tells how often a clone was seen (once, few, many) or the class of an expanded clone, and some rows leave it out.

TRBJ2-5,.,.,TRBV6-5,CASIKPGALQETQYF,TGTGCCAGCATAAAGCCGGGAGCCCTCCAAGAGACCCAGTACTTC
TRBJ2-1,.,TRBD2,TRBV19,CASSPGLAVNNEQFF,TGTGCCAGTAGCCCGGGACTAGCGGTTAACAATGAGCAGTTCTTC
TRBJ1-2,.,.,TRBV2,CASSDVSYGYTF,TGTGCCAGCAGTGACGTTAGCTATGGCTACACCTTC
TRBJ1-1,.,TRBD1,TRBV6-5,CASSRTLQGAEAFF,TGTGCCAGCAGTCGCACTCTCCAGGGGGCTGAAGCTTTCTTT
TRBJ2-5,.,.,TRBV5-1,CASSLVHGSSPETQYF,TGCGCCAGCAGCTTGGTACACGGGAGCTCCCCAGAGACCCAGTACTTC
TRBJ2-6,once,TRBD1,TRBV6-5,CASSPTGAGANVLTF,TGTGCCAGCAGCCCCACAGGGGCTGGGGCCAACGTCCTGACTTTC
TRBJ2-1,once,TRBD2,TRBV3-1/TRBV3-2,CASSQTGPLAGTYNEQFF,TGTGCCAGCAGCCAGACAGGTCCCCTAGCGGGAACCTACAATGAGCAGTTCTTC
TRBJ1-5,.,TRBD1,TRBV28,CASNAADREKFQPQHF,TGTGCCAGCAACGCGGCCGACAGGGAAAAGTTTCAGCCCCAGCATTTT
TRBJ1-2,.,.,TRBV2,CASTSQGFDGYTF,TGTGCCAGCACCTCGCAGGGGTTTGATGGCTACACCTTC
TRBJ2-5,.,TRBD2,TRBV7-8,CASSAFSSGQETQYF,TGTGCCAGCAGCGCATTCTCTAGCGGCCAAGAGACCCAGTACTTC
TRBJ1-1,once,TRBD1,TRBV27,CASSLFPGQGMTEAFF,TGTGCCAGCAGTCTCTTTCCGGGACAGGGAATGACTGAAGCTTTCTTT